The 27 T cell receptor beta chains listed next were all sequenced from one sample in a study of T cell repertoires in cytomegalovirus infection (dated by TCRdb to the late 2010s). Instrument used: Illumina HiSeq 1500. TCRdb took the public reads, trimmed them with fastp at Q25, ran MiXCR for clone calling and kept in-frame beta chains. Identical CDR3 protein sequences are pooled into one entry, listed with their most common genes and DNA. The sample table holds more than 400,000 distinct CDR3 sequences, of which about a quarter were seen once. The ten most abundant clones make up about 13% of the sample. The sequenced sample consisted of PBMCs. The source of these receptors is a human donor in good health (CMV status not recorded). Some clones in this sample may be carry-over from other donors' samples.

For the CDR3, the DNA is TGTGCCAGCAGCTTAGAAGGATGGGGGGAGCTGTTTTTT. Its translation: CASSLEGWGELFF. This chain links TRBV11-2 with TRBJ2-2, with no clear D. Trimming pared 0 bases from V and 8 bases from J, leaving 7 bases between. Germline CDR1 and CDR2: SGHAT and FQNNGV. This CDR3 is built from 13 residues.

The chain combines TRBV5-1 with TRBJ2-1; D is ambiguous. This CDR3 spans 16 amino acids. Trimming cost V 2 bases and J 0 bases, with 12 bases left between them. Germline V CDR1 and CDR2: SGHRS, YFSETQ. The CDR3: CASSFGEVGSYNEQFF. The DNA for the CDR3 is TGCGCCAGCAGCTTTGGAGAAGTAGGCTCCTACAATGAGCAGTTCTTC. The full variable domain, with the rest looked up from reference TRBV5-1 and TRBJ2-1, is KAGVTQTPRYLIKTRGQQVTLSCSPISGHRSVSWYQQTPGQGLQFLFEYFSETQRNKGNFPGRFSGRQFSNSRSEMNVSTLELGDSALYLCASSFGEVGSYNEQFFGPGTRLTVL.

CDR3 nucleotide sequence: TGTGCCAGCACGAGCTCGGGGAGAGGCGAGCAGTACTTC. It is translated as CASTSSGRGEQYF. The J gene is TRBJ2-7, the V gene TRBV28, with D maybe TRBD2 (5 bases). The V gene's germline CDR1 is MDHEN and CDR2 SYDVKM. V was trimmed by 7 bases and J by 6 bases, leaving 16 bases between them. The CDR3 length is 13 residues.

This clonotype appeared once. The chain has TRBV5-6 and TRBJ2-5; no reliable D call. The germline CDR1 and CDR2 sequences are SGHDT and YYEEEE. The germline V and J ends were trimmed by 3 bases and 4 bases, with 13 bases remaining between them. The CDR3 covers 14 residues. The CDR3 spells CASSSFGVSETQYF. Here the CDR3 DNA reads TGTGCCAGCAGCTCCTTTGGCGTGTCAGAGACCCAGTACTTC. Combining the CDR3 with reference TRBV5-6 and TRBJ2-5 gives the whole variable domain DAGVTQSPTHLIKTRGQQVTLRCSPKSGHDTVSWYQQALGQGPQFIFQYYEEEERQRGNFPDRFSGHQFPNYSSELNVNALLLGDSALYLCASSSFGVSETQYFGPGTRLLVL.

V is TRBV9 and J is TRBJ2-7; D call uncertain. Germline V gives CDR1 SGDLS, CDR2 YYNGEE. V was clipped by 0 bases and J by 6 bases, with 13 bases between them. There are 14 residues in the CDR3. The CDR3 is CASSVALFASEQYF. The CDR3 DNA is TGTGCCAGCAGCGTAGCCCTCTTTGCCTCCGAGCAGTACTTC.

The sample holds many counts of this clonotype. This chain uses TRBV7-8 with TRBJ2-7; D may be TRBD1 (6 bases). This CDR3 has 14 residues. V was clipped by 4 bases and J by 3 bases, with 13 bases between them. Looked up from germline, CDR1 is SGHVS and CDR2 is FQNEAQ. The CDR3 sequence is CASSSVTGLYEQYF. CDR3 DNA: TGTGCCAGCAGCTCCGTTACAGGGCTCTACGAGCAGTACTTC. Based on the CDR3 plus reference TRBV7-8 and TRBJ2-7, the full variable domain is GAGVSQSPRYKVAKRGQDVALRCDPISGHVSLFWYQQALGQGPEFLTYFQNEAQLDKSGLPSDRFFAERPEGSVSTLKIQRTQQEDSAVYLCASSSVTGLYEQYFGPGTRLTVT.

This clonotype was found many times. The chain combines TRBV7-8 with TRBJ2-5; D is ambiguous. Deletions cut 1 base from V and 5 bases from J, with 11 bases between. The length of the CDR3 is 14 residues. Germline V gene sequence: CDR1 SGHVS, CDR2 FQNEAQ. This CDR3 reads CASSLGGSDETQYF. CDR3 coding DNA: TGTGCCAGCAGCTTAGGGGGAAGTGATGAGACCCAGTACTTC.

This clonotype occurred a few times. The V and J genes are TRBV19 and TRBJ1-1, with D possibly being TRBD1 (6 bases). V lost 5 bases and J lost 6, with 16 bases in between. This CDR3 is built from 14 residues. From germline, CDR1 is LNHDA and CDR2 SQIVND (reference sequence). For the CDR3, the DNA is TGTGCCAGTAGTCCCGAGACAGGTCGGGCTGAAGCTTTCTTT. Translated, it gives CASSPETGRAEAFF. Based on the CDR3 plus reference TRBV19 and TRBJ1-1, the full variable domain is DGGITQSPKYLFRKEGQNVTLSCEQNLNHDAMYWYRQDPGQGLRLIYYSQIVNDFQKGDIAEGYSVSREKKESFPLTVTSAQKNPTAFYLCASSPETGRAEAFFGQGTRLTVV.

The table lists this clonotype with a few counts. The chain carries TRBV10-3 and TRBJ2-1; D is perhaps TRBD1 (6 bases). Trimming cost V 3 bases and J 5 bases, with 8 bases left between them. CDR1 is ENHRY and CDR2 is SYGVKD in the germline V gene. This CDR3 has 13 amino acids. DNA for the CDR3: TGTGCCATCAGTGAAGGGGGAAACAATGAGCAGTTCTTC. Amino acids: CAISEGGNNEQFF.

This clonotype was found many times. J is TRBJ1-5 and V is TRBV7-8; 10 bases align to TRBD1. From germline, CDR1 is SGHVS and CDR2 FQNEAQ. V shed 0 bases and J 7 bases; nucleotides not matched to a gene: 6. This CDR3 is built from 16 residues. In DNA form, the CDR3 reads TGTGCCAGCAGCTTAGCAGGGGACAGGGGATTACAGCCCCAGCATTTT. This encodes CASSLAGDRGLQPQHF.

V gene TRBV9 combines with J gene TRBJ1-2; TRBD1 might be the D (6 bases). CDR1 and CDR2 (germline): SGDLS, YYNGEE. V gave up 5 bases and J gave up 8 bases, with 13 bases separating them. This CDR3 is 12 amino acids long. CDR3: CASRGDRWGYTF. CDR3 DNA: TGTGCCAGCAGAGGCGACAGGTGGGGCTACACCTTC.

At least ten counts were recorded for this clonotype. J is TRBJ2-5 and V is TRBV7-2; tentatively, D is TRBD2 (5 bases). V was cut by 4 bases and J by 5 bases, with 17 bases left in between. There are 15 residues in the CDR3. Germline CDR1 SGHTA, CDR2 FQGNSA. The CDR3 sequence is CASSSLWGERETQYF. CDR3 DNA: TGTGCCAGCAGCTCCCTGTGGGGAGAAAGGGAGACCCAGTACTTC. Together with reference TRBV7-2 and TRBJ2-5, the CDR3 gives the full variable domain: GAGVSQSPSNKVTEKGKDVELRCDPISGHTALYWYRQSLGQGLEFLIYFQGNSAPDKSGLPSDRFSAERTGGSVSTLTIQRTQQEDSAVYLCASSSLWGERETQYFGPGTRLLVL.

This clonotype has a handful of counts. The rearrangement uses TRBV12-3 or TRBV12-4 and TRBJ1-3; D gene unclear. The CDR3 length is 13 residues. Trimming took off 11 bases at V and 0 bases at J, with 11 bases between the two ends. The CDR3 DNA follows: TGTGCCGGCCGGGCCAGCTCTGGAAACACCATATATTTT. As protein: CAGRASSGNTIYF.

This clonotype was seen ten or more times. The chain couples TRBV19 to TRBJ2-1, with a possible D match to TRBD1 (5 bases). Germline V CDR1 and CDR2: LNHDA, SQIVND (reference sequence). The CDR3 has 13 residues. V was trimmed by 2 bases and J by 7 bases, leaving 9 bases between them. Written as DNA, the CDR3 is TGTGCCAGTAGTATACAGGGCTCGAATGAGCAGTTCTTC. Translated: CASSIQGSNEQFF.

This clonotype was recorded a few times. V and J are TRBV11-2 and TRBJ2-1; a weak D match, TRBD1 (5 bases). The CDR3 spans 12 residues. The V end was cut by 5 bases, the J end by 12 bases, with 14 bases between. The V gene's germline CDR1 is SGHAT and CDR2 FQNNGV. The CDR3 DNA reads TGTGCCAGCAGCGAGCAGGCCCAGGGGCAGTTCTTC. This translates into CASSEQAQGQFF.

This chain uses TRBV6-5 with TRBJ2-1; D remains unclear. Germline V gene sequence: CDR1 MNHEY, CDR2 SVGAGI. Deletions cut 0 bases from V and 0 bases from J, with 3 bases between. The CDR3 is 14 amino acids. In nucleotides, the CDR3 is TGTGCCAGCAGTTACTCGTTCTCCTACAATGAGCAGTTCTTC. Translated: CASSYSFSYNEQFF.

The chain joins TRBV7-2 to TRBJ1-2; a weak D match, TRBD1 (5 bases). The CDR3 sequence is 15 residues long. V gave up 3 bases and J gave up 6 bases, with 17 bases separating them. Germline V lookup: CDR1 SGHTA, CDR2 FQGNSA. In DNA form, the CDR3 reads TGTGCCAGCAGCTTCCGGGACGGTCTTGTGAATGGCTACACCTTC. Its protein product is CASSFRDGLVNGYTF.

The V gene is TRBV28, the J gene TRBJ1-2, with no clear D. The CDR3 covers 10 residues. Germline V gene sequence: CDR1 MDHEN, CDR2 SYDVKM. Trimming pared 10 bases from V and 5 bases from J, leaving 8 bases between. CDR3 nucleotides: TGTGCCACCTCGGAATATGGCTACACCTTC. Translated, it gives CATSEYGYTF.

This clonotype was seen a handful of times. V gene TRBV12-3 or TRBV12-4 combines with J gene TRBJ1-2; 10 bases are a match to TRBD1. The trim removed 3 bases at V and 7 bases at J, leaving 8 bases unmatched. This CDR3 has 15 amino acids. CDR3 DNA sequence: TGTGCCAGCAGTTTTTCGAGGACAGGGGGGGGTGGCTACACCTTC. Translating it yields CASSFSRTGGGGYTF.

J is TRBJ2-1 and V is TRBV6-2 or TRBV6-3; no firm D call. The length of the CDR3 is 13 residues. The V end lost 1 base, the J end lost 4 bases, and 5 bases lay between the germline ends. CDR1 and CDR2 (germline): MNHEY, SVGEGT. DNA for the CDR3: TGTGCCAGCAGTTACTGGCTTTACAATGAGCAGTTCTTC. The encoded protein is CASSYWLYNEQFF.

This clonotype was picked up a small number of times. This CDR3 reads CSVAAGGNQPQHF. The DNA of the CDR3 is TGCAGCGTTGCCGCCGGGGGGAATCAGCCCCAGCATTTT. The V call is TRBV29-1, the J call TRBJ1-5; weak D call: TRBD1 (5 bases). The germline CDR1 and CDR2 sequences are SQVTM and ANQGSEA. Trimming pared 4 bases from V and 4 bases from J, leaving 11 bases between. The CDR3 covers 13 residues.

Ten or more counts support this clonotype. This chain joins TRBV7-2 and TRBJ1-5; D call uncertain. The germline V gene encodes CDR1 SGHTA and CDR2 FQGNSA. Between the trimmed V and J ends, which lost 5 bases and 7 bases, there was a span of 18 bases. The CDR3 contains 15 residues. CDR3 sequence (DNA): TGTGCCAGCAGCCCGCGGGTAGATCTGACCCAGCCCCAGCATTTT. Its protein product is CASSPRVDLTQPQHF.

J is TRBJ2-7 and V is TRBV5-1, with TRBD2 matching over 8 bases. The CDR3 extends over 13 amino acids. Germline-derived CDR1 and CDR2 are SGHRS and YFSETQ. V was clipped by 4 bases and J by 7 bases; unmatched bases: 7. The DNA for the CDR3 is TGCGCCAGCAGCGGGAGCGGGAGTGAGGAGCAGTACTTC. This encodes CASSGSGSEEQYF. Full variable domain (outside the CDR3, taken from reference TRBV5-1 and TRBJ2-7): KAGVTQTPRYLIKTRGQQVTLSCSPISGHRSVSWYQQTPGQGLQFLFEYFSETQRNKGNFPGRFSGRQFSNSRSEMNVSTLELGDSALYLCASSGSGSEEQYFGPGTRLTVT.

The rearrangement uses TRBV12-3 or TRBV12-4 and TRBJ2-7, with D maybe TRBD1 (5 bases). This CDR3 contains 13 residues. V gave up 5 bases and J gave up 3 bases, with 11 bases separating them. CDR3 region: CASSPDRSYEQYF. The CDR3 DNA reads as TGTGCCAGCAGTCCAGACAGAAGCTACGAGCAGTACTTC.

This clonotype was detected many times. This sequence joins TRBV19 and TRBJ2-1; the match to TRBD2 covers 9 bases. Germline CDR1 and CDR2: LNHDA and SQIVND (reference sequence). V dropped 7 bases and J dropped 7; count of bases not matched to a gene: 8. This CDR3 has 14 amino acids. As DNA, the CDR3 is TGTGCCAGTAAAGGGGCGGGAGGGTGGAATGAGCAGTTCTTC. It encodes CASKGAGGWNEQFF.

The chain couples TRBV7-9 to TRBJ1-3; D not resolved. V lost 4 bases, J lost 2 bases, and 9 bases lay in between. Germline V CDR1 and CDR2: SEHNR, FQNEAQ (reference sequence). The CDR3 runs 14 residues. CDR3 amino acids: CASSSQGPGNTIYF. The DNA for the CDR3 is TGTGCCAGCAGCTCCCAAGGGCCTGGAAACACCATATATTTT.

This chain links TRBV5-4 with TRBJ2-1; perhaps TRBD2 as D (8 bases). There are 16 residues in the CDR3. V dropped 4 bases and J dropped 5 bases, with 19 bases sitting between them. The germline V gene has CDR1 SGHNT and CDR2 YYREEE (reference sequence). The CDR3 region is CASSPGGGQPDNEQFF. The CDR3 nucleotides are TGTGCCAGCAGCCCGGGGGGGGGACAGCCAGACAATGAGCAGTTCTTC.